This T cell receptor (beta chain) was captured by sequencing in a study of blood T cell repertoires in COVID-19. Turning to the study itself: Some COVID-19 samples were acute and others convalescent; all came from the United States, Italy and Spain. T cells, B-cell-depleted T cells, or PBMCs provided the cDNA or gDNA that served as material.

In the original analysis: For nucleated cells, counts were estimated from reference gene primer amplification. Some clones are missing from TCRdb's copy, which holds only in-frame ones; the method was immunoSEQ multiplex PCR. The DNA was the basis for D and trimming; V, J and clone size are from that table. The sample consists of 65,000 to 75,000 clones, approximately 84% of them appearing once. Sequenced: peripheral blood. The source of this sequence is a woman aged 60 to 75 with acute or convalescent COVID-19.

Written as DNA, the CDR3 is TGTGCCACCACTCGAGAGGGAAACACCGGGGAGCTGTTTTTT. It translates to CATTREGNTGELFF. The V and J genes are TRBV6-5 and TRBJ2-2, with a tentative D call TRBD2 (5 bases). The V and J ends lost 10 bases and 2 bases respectively, with 14 bases between them. The germline V gene encodes CDR1 MNHEY and CDR2 SVGAGI. The CDR3 spans 14 residues.